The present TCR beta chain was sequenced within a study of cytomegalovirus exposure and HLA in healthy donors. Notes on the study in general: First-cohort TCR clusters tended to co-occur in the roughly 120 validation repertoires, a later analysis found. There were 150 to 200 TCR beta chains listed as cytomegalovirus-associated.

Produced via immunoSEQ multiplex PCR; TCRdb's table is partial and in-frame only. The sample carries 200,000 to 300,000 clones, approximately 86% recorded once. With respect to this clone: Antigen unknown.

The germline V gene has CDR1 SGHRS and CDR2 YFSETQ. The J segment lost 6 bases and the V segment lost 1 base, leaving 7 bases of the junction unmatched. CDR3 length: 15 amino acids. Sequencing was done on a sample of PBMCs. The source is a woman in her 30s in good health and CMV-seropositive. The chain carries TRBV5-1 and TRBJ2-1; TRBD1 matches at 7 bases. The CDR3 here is CASSLQTGAINEQFF. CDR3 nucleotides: TGCGCCAGCAGCTTGCAAACAGGGGCTATCAATGAGCAGTTCTTC.